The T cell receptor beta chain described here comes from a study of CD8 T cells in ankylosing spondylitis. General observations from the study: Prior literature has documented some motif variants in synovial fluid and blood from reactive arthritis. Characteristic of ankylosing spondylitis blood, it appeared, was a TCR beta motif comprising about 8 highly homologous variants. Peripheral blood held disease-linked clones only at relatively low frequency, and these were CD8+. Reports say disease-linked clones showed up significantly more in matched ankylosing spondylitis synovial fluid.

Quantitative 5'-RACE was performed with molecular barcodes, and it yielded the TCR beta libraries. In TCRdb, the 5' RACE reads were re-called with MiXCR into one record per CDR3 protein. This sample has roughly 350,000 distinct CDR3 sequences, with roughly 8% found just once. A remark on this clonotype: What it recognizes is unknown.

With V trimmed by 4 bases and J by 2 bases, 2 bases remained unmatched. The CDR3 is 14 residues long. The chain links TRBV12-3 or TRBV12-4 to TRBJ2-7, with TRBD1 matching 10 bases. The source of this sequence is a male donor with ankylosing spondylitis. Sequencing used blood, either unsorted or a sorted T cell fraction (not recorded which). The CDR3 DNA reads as TGTGCCAGCAGTTCGGGACAGGGGACCTACGAGCAGTACTTC. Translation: CASSSGQGTYEQYF.